The T cell receptor beta chain under discussion was sequenced for a study of neurological immune-mediated disorders. Germline V gene sequence: CDR1 SSHAT, CDR2 FNYEAQ (reference sequence). This CDR3 is built from 15 residues. This clonotype was seen repeatedly, ten times or more. Its antigen is undetermined. The germline gene is not matched at one end of the junction; a read error may be the cause. Whole-study results and caveats: The most TCR clonal expansion was seen in HTLV-1-associated myelopathy, whereas the least was seen in multiple sclerosis, below the level in healthy controls. There were no CDR3 amino acid sequences shared by expanded clones across subjects, a result suggesting private repertoires in all groups.

With 10-nucleotide random UMIs, 5'RACE was used to make the cDNA. Over 160 million TCR-beta sequences from 15-18 subjects were obtained in each sequencing run. From the 5' RACE reads, TCRdb called clonotypes with MiXCR, one entry per CDR3 protein. The sample records over 75,000 distinct CDR3 sequences, 5.8% being singletons. Regarding time point: longitudinal time-point 2. The sample comprised PBMCs. The gene calls are TRBV7-7 and TRBJ2-5, with a possible D match to TRBD2 (5 bases). The TCR sequence derives from a woman aged 55-75 years with multiple sclerosis. The CDR3 sequence is CASSLSPSGQETQYF. CDR3 sequence (DNA): TGTGCTAGCAGCTTGTCTCCGTCGGGGCAAGAGACCCAGTACTTC.